This entry features one T cell receptor (beta chain) sequence. The target of this receptor is not known. Base qualities are missing; no much larger clone stands one base away. These data come from a study of PD-L1 blockade in urothelial cancer (TCRdb year 2017). About the investigation overall: Therapy was started in the mid-2010s for all patients, and atezolizumab 1,200 mg was administered intravenously every 3 weeks. Blood samples were analyzed at two time points: 3 weeks after treatment start (second dose) and 6 weeks after treatment start. About 85% of the roughly 29 patients were identified as males with urothelial cancer of bladder origin, and a prior smoking history was reported by 18 of 29 patients. The study was an exploratory multi-omic analysis of somatic, immune and clinical correlates of response to PD-L1 blockade with atezolizumab in urothelial cancer. An ECOG performance status of 0 or 1 was recorded for the patients, and 0 to 3 prior chemotherapy regimens had been received by the patients. Some 30 patients had pretreatment blood TCR-seq, around 25 had at least one posttreatment blood collection, and around 25 had tumor TCR-seq. Durable clinical benefit was achieved by nine patients and was not achieved by 20 patients. TCR sequencing covered pretreatment tumor samples and matched, serially collected peripheral blood taken before and after atezolizumab treatment. Durable clinical benefit meant progression-free survival longer than 6 months, and TCR features were also tested against progression-free and overall survival. In the same patients, whole exome sequencing and RNA sequencing of pretreatment tumors were performed in addition to TCR sequencing. Blood samples yielded a median of around 140,000 T cells and some 80,000 unique TCRs, with median clonality roughly 0.084. The full study reports these points: Small sample size (n of about 30) and many exploratory analyses mean the results are intended to be hypothesis-generating. Improved progression-free and overall survival was found to be associated with pretreatment peripheral blood TCR clonality below the median. Greater expansion of tumor-associated TCR clones in peripheral blood 3 weeks after the start of treatment was observed in patients with durable benefit (n of about 20, p = 0.022).

To estimate absolute template abundance from read counts, synthetic TCR analog templates were spiked into each PCR. Using the immunoSEQ assay, TCRbeta CDR3 regions were amplified from genomic DNA with bias-controlled V and J gene primers. Rearranged TCRbeta segments were sequenced at approximately 20X coverage. Per the authors' processing: Clustering was used to correct sequencing errors, and CDR3s were annotated against IMGT to assign V, D and J genes. Out-of-frame and stop-codon sequences were excluded, and only productive TCRbeta rearrangements were used in downstream analyses. Clonality was calculated as one minus the Shannon entropy normalized by the log of the number of unique productive sequences. Clones differing between time points or between blood and tumor were identified using Fisher's exact test with Benjamini-Hochberg correction, with an adjusted p below 0.01 applied as the threshold. Drawn from immuneACCESS, this table holds only the in-frame rearrangements with V and J called that TCRdb kept. Clones are partly lost; checked studies trace under half to an unresolved V gene and leave the rest unexplained. V and J calls plus clone size are reproduced from that table; the DNA served to infer D and trimming. This sample is represented by about 95,000 clones; almost 90% of them were singletons. The ten largest clones represent roughly 1.6% of the sample.

In the paper's terms, the time point label means: pretreatment peripheral blood. A cohort of some 29 patients with locally advanced or metastatic urothelial carcinoma, treated at Memorial Sloan Kettering on a trial protocol, was included. Peripheral blood mononuclear cells were collected from each patient pretreatment and during treatment, giving between 1 and 8 total time points per patient. The Qiagen DNeasy Blood extraction kit was used to purify genomic DNA from total PBMCs and tumor samples. PBMCs were collected pretreatment and during treatment and were isolated and stored as previously described. Trimming removed 1 base from V and 8 bases from J, leaving 14 bases between the germline ends. CDR1 SGHVS and CDR2 FNYEAQ were looked up in the germline V gene. Reading from cysteine to phenylalanine, the CDR3 counts 14 amino acids. Just the 42-base CDR3 DNA is kept, in frame starting at base 1.

The specimen comprised PBMCs, sampled around atezolizumab (anti-PD-L1) treatment. The TCR was taken from a man aged 55 to 69 with urothelial cancer. The chain is encoded by TRBV7-6 joined to TRBJ1-1, and the D gene may be TRBD1, 5 bases matching. At the DNA level, the sequence is TGTGCCAGCAGCTTAGGGGGGGAGACAGCAGAAGCTTTCTTT. Translated, it gives CASSLGGETAEAFF.